This T cell receptor (beta chain) was obtained from a study of patients and donors after allogeneic stem cell transplantation. V lost 3 bases and J 2 bases, leaving 8 bases between the germline ends. This CDR3 is 14 amino acids long. TCRdb called the RT-PCR reads again in MiXCR, with one record for every CDR3 protein. Of hundreds of thousands of distinct CDR3 sequences detected, more than 15% appear once; the ten largest clones hold 7.2%. The gene calls are TRBV12-3 or TRBV12-4 and TRBJ1-3, with D maybe TRBD1 (5 bases). This TCR came from a human donor who was either an allogeneic HSCT recipient or a stem cell or donor lymphocyte infusion donor (not recorded which). It is not recorded whose cells these are; they may come from a transplant donor. Sequencing was performed on blood, either unsorted or a sorted T cell fraction (not recorded which). The chain's CDR3 is CASSFGTPGNTIYF. CDR3 coding DNA: TGTGCCAGCAGTTTCGGGACTCCTGGAAACACCATATATTTT.